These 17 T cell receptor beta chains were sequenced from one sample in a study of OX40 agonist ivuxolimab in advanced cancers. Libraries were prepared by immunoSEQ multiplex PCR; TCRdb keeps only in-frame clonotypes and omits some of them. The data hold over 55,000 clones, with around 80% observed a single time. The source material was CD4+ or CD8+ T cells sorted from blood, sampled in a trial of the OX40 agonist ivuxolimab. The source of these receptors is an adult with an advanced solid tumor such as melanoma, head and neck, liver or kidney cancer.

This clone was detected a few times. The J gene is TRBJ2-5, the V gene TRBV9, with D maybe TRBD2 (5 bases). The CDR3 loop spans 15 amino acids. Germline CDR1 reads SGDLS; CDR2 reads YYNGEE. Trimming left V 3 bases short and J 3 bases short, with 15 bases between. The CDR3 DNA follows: TGTGCCAGCAGCGGATCTACAAGGAGGAAAGAGACCCAGTACTTC. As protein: CASSGSTRRKETQYF. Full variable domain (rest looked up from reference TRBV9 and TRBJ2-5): DSGVTQTPKHLITATGQRVTLRCSPRSGDLSVYWYQQSLDQGLQFLIQYYNGEERAKGNILERFSAQQFPDLHSELNLSSLELGDSALYFCASSGSTRRKETQYFGPGTRLLVL.

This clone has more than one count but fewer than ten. CDR3 DNA sequence: TGTGCCAGCAGTGAACAAGATGGCTACACCTTC. Amino acids: CASSEQDGYTF. The rearrangement uses TRBV25-1 and TRBJ1-2; D call uncertain. Per germline, CDR1 MGHDK and CDR2 SYGVNS. Deletions cut 2 bases from V and 6 bases from J, with 4 bases between. The length of the CDR3 is 11 residues.

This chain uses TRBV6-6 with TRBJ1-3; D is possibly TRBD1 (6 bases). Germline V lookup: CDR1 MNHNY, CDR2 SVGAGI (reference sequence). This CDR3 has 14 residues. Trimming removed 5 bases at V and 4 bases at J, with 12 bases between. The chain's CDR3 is CASSPWGGGNTIYF. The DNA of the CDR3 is TGTGCCAGCAGTCCGTGGGGGGGCGGAAACACCATATATTTT.

CDR3 region: CASSYLGTDTQYF. CDR3 DNA: TGTGCCAGCAGCTACCTAGGGACAGATACGCAGTATTTT. The chain has TRBV6-1 and TRBJ2-3; the D is unclear. The CDR3 length is 13 residues. Trimming pared 6 bases from V and 3 bases from J, leaving 10 bases between. Germline loops: CDR1 MNHNS, CDR2 SASEGT.

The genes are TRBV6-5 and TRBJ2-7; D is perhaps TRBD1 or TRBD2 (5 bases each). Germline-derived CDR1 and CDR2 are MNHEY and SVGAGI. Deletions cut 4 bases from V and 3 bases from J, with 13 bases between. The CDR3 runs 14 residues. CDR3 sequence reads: CASSLGRRSYEQYF. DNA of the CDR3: TGTGCCAGCAGTTTGGGACGCCGGAGCTACGAGCAGTACTTC.

The CDR3 DNA reads TGCGCCAGCAGCCCAGCGGGGTCGAGCTCCTACAATGAGCAGTTCTTC. Encoded protein: CASSPAGSSSYNEQFF. This chain joins TRBV5-1 and TRBJ2-1, with 7 bases that match TRBD2. Germline CDR1 reads SGHRS; CDR2 reads YFSETQ. Losses at the gene ends were 4 bases for V and 0 bases for J; bases not matched to a gene: 7. CDR3 length: 16 residues. The full variable domain, with the rest looked up from reference TRBV5-1 and TRBJ2-1, is KAGVTQTPRYLIKTRGQQVTLSCSPISGHRSVSWYQQTPGQGLQFLFEYFSETQRNKGNFPGRFSGRQFSNSRSEMNVSTLELGDSALYLCASSPAGSSSYNEQFFGPGTRLTVL.

This CDR3 reads CASSPPQVNTEAFF. Written as DNA, the CDR3 is TGTGCCAGCTCACCACCGCAGGTGAACACTGAAGCTTTCTTT. The rearrangement joins TRBV18 to TRBJ1-1; D is unresolved. The V end was cut by 0 bases, the J end by 0 bases, with 5 bases between. CDR1 is KGHSH, CDR2 LQKENI, per germline. CDR3 length: 14 amino acids.

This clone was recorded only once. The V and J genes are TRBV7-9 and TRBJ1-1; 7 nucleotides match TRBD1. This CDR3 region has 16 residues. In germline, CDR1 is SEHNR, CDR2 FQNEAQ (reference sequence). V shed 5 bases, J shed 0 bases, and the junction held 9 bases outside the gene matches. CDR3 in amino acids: CASSLQGRAVNTEAFF. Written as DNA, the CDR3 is TGTGCCAGCAGCCTACAGGGGAGAGCGGTGAACACTGAAGCTTTCTTT. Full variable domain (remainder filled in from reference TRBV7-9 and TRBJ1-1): DTGVSQNPRHKITKRGQNVTFRCDPISEHNRLYWYRQTLGQGPEFLTYFQNEAQLEKSRLLSDRFSAERPKGSFSTLEIQRTEQGDSAMYLCASSLQGRAVNTEAFFGQGTRLTVV.

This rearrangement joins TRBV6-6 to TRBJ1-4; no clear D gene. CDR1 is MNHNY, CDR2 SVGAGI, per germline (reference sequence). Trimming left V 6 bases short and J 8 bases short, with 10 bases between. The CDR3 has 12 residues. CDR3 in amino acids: CASSPRGEKLFF. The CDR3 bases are TGTGCCAGCAGCCCCCGAGGGGAAAAACTGTTTTTT.

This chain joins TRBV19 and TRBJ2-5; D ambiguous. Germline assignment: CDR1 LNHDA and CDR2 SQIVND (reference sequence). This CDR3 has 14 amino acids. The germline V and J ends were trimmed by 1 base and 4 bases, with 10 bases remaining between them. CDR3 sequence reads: CASSIGDLGETQYF. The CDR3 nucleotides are TGTGCCAGTAGTATAGGTGATCTTGGAGAGACCCAGTACTTC.

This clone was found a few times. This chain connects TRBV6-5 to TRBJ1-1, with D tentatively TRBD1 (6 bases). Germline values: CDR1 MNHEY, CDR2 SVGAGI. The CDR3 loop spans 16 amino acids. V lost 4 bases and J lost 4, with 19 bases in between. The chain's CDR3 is CASSWTPGHPLTEAFF. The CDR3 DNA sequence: TGTGCCAGCAGTTGGACCCCGGGACATCCACTCACTGAAGCTTTCTTT.

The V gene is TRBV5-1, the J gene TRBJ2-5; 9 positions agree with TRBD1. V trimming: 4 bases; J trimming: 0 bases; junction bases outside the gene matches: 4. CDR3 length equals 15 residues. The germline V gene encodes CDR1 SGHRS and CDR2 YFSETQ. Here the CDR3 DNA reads TGCGCCAGCAGCCTACAGGGGGCAAACCAAGAGACCCAGTACTTC. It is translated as CASSLQGANQETQYF.

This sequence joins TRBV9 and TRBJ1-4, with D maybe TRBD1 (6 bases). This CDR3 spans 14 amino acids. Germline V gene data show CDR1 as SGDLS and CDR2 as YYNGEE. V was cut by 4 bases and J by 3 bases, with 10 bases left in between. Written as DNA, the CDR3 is TGTGCCAGCAGCCCCCCAGGGGCTAATGAAAAACTGTTTTTT. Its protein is CASSPPGANEKLFF.

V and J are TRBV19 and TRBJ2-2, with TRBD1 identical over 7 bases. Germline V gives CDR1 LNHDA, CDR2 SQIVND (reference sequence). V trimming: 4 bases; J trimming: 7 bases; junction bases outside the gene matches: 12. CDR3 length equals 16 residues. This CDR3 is CASSKTGAPFDGELFF. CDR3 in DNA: TGTGCCAGTAGTAAAACAGGGGCTCCATTCGACGGGGAGCTGTTTTTT.

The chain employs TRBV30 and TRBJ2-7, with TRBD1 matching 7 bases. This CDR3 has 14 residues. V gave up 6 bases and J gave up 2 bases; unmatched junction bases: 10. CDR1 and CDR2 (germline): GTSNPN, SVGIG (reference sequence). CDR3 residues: CACNTDRAPYEQYF. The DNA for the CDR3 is TGTGCCTGCAACACCGACAGGGCCCCCTACGAGCAGTACTTC.

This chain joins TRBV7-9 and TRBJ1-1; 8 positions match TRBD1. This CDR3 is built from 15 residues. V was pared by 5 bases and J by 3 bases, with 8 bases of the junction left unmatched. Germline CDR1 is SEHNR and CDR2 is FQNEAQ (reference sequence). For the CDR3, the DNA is TGTGCCAGCAGCCAGCGGACAGGGAGGGACACTGAAGCTTTCTTT. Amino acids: CASSQRTGRDTEAFF. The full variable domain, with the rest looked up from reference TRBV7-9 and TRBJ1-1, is DTGVSQNPRHKITKRGQNVTFRCDPISEHNRLYWYRQTLGQGPEFLTYFQNEAQLEKSRLLSDRFSAERPKGSFSTLEIQRTEQGDSAMYLCASSQRTGRDTEAFFGQGTRLTVV.

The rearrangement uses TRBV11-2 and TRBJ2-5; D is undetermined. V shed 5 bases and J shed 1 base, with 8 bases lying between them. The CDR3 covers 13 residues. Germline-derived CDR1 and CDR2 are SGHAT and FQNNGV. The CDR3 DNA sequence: TGTGCCAGCAGCCGTCAGCGCCAAGAGACCCAGTACTTC. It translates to CASSRQRQETQYF.